Listed here are 7 T cell receptor beta chains from one sample, sequenced in a study of CD8 T cells in Susac syndrome. The RNA, about 0.45 to 1 ug, was put through reverse transcription using random hexamers. Each CDR3 protein is one row after TCRdb ran MiXCR on the immunoSEQ multiplex PCR reads. The sample lists 150,000 to 200,000 distinct CDR3 sequences; just over 90% were seen once. The sample was CD4+ T cells from PBMCs. These receptors were taken from a human donor in good health.

The CDR3 nucleotides read TGCAGTGCTAGAGATCTGGGACTCCGCAATGAGCAGTTCTTC. It codes for CSARDLGLRNEQFF. V usage is TRBV20-1 and J usage is TRBJ2-1, with TRBD2 as a possible D gene (6 bases). V dropped 0 bases and J dropped 6 bases, with 12 bases sitting between them. This CDR3 has 14 residues. Germline V gene sequence: CDR1 DFQATT, CDR2 SNEGSKA (reference sequence).

CDR3 sequence (DNA): TGTGCCAGCAGCGTAGGGCGGTGGGCCACAGATACGCAGTATTTT. As protein: CASSVGRWATDTQYF. J is TRBJ2-3 and V is TRBV9; D call uncertain. Trimming took off 0 bases at V and 2 bases at J, with 10 bases between the two ends. The CDR3 spans 15 residues. Germline CDR1 is SGDLS and CDR2 is YYNGEE. Full variable domain (missing parts from reference TRBV9 and TRBJ2-3): DSGVTQTPKHLITATGQRVTLRCSPRSGDLSVYWYQQSLDQGLQFLIQYYNGEERAKGNILERFSAQQFPDLHSELNLSSLELGDSALYFCASSVGRWATDTQYFGPGTRLTVL.

The chain links TRBV28 to TRBJ2-4; no definite D call. The germline gives CDR1 MDHEN, CDR2 SYDVKM. Trimming shortened V by 5 bases and J by 2 bases, and 22 bases separated the two germline ends. The CDR3 runs to 18 residues. DNA for the CDR3: TGTGCCAGCAGTCCTACAGATCACGCCGGGCTACCCAAAAACATTCAGTACTTC. It yields the protein CASSPTDHAGLPKNIQYF.

The chain links TRBV20-1 to TRBJ2-7; D uncertain. The CDR3 contains 13 residues. Germline CDR1 and CDR2: DFQATT and SNEGSKA (reference sequence). Trimming left V 1 base short and J 3 bases short, with 10 bases between. CDR3 sequence: CSARGARFYEQYF. The CDR3 DNA follows: TGCAGTGCTAGAGGGGCTAGATTCTACGAGCAGTACTTC.

This clonotype occurred once. J is TRBJ1-4 and V is TRBV5-4; D call uncertain. Germline V lookup: CDR1 SGHNT, CDR2 YYREEE (reference sequence). The CDR3 covers 14 residues. The V end lost 2 bases, the J end lost 3 bases, and 8 bases lay between the germline ends. The CDR3 DNA sequence: TGTGCCAGCAGCTTTACGGGTGCTAATGAAAAACTGTTTTTT. Its protein is CASSFTGANEKLFF.

The genes are TRBV11-2 and TRBJ2-5; D call uncertain. The CDR3 consists of 15 residues. Trimming left V 1 base short and J 5 bases short, with 14 bases between. Germline V gives CDR1 SGHAT, CDR2 FQNNGV. CDR3 loop: CASSLGGTRLETQYF. The DNA for the CDR3 is TGTGCCAGCAGCTTAGGGGGTACGAGGCTGGAGACCCAGTACTTC. Combining the CDR3 with reference TRBV11-2 and TRBJ2-5 gives the whole variable domain EAGVAQSPRYKIIEKRQSVAFWCNPISGHATLYWYQQILGQGPKLLIQFQNNGVVDDSQLPKDRFSAERLKGVDSTLKIQPAKLEDSAVYLCASSLGGTRLETQYFGPGTRLLVL.

The gene calls are TRBV12-5 and TRBJ1-5; no definite D call. The CDR3 runs 11 residues. V lost 6 bases and J 8 bases, leaving 8 bases between the germline ends. Germline-derived CDR1 and CDR2 are LGHNT and FRNRAP. For the CDR3, the DNA is TGTGCTAGTGGGGTTTCTGAGCCCCAGCATTTT. Its translation is CASGVSEPQHF.